This TCR beta chain derives from a study of CD8 T cells in ankylosing spondylitis (TCRdb year 2017). With regard to the full study: The study set out to find disease-linked TCR variants by profiling T cell receptor beta repertoires in ankylosing spondylitis patients and healthy donors. The full study cohort was made up of roughly 25 ankylosing spondylitis patients and more than 90 healthy donors. Peripheral blood samples were taken, and synovial fluid was additionally collected from ankylosing spondylitis patients. What the work shows at the level of the full study, not this receptor alone: Some motif variants had previously been reported in the synovial fluid and blood of reactive arthritis patients, which suggests shared mechanisms of disease initiation. A CD8+ phenotype was shown by the disease-linked clones, which were found at relatively low frequencies in peripheral blood. Blood from ankylosing spondylitis patients appeared to be characterized by a TCR beta motif composed of roughly 8 highly homologous amino acid variants. The disease-linked clones were reported as significantly enriched in matched synovial fluid samples from ankylosing spondylitis patients.

This clonotype was recorded a few times. Which antigen it targets is not known. No quality values exist for individual bases; no much larger clone is one base distant. The germline V gene encodes CDR1 DFQATT and CDR2 SNEGSKA (reference sequence). Including cysteine and phenylalanine, the CDR3 has 16 amino acids. The kept DNA is CDR3 alone, 48 bases in frame from the first base. The junction carries 19 bases between V and J, which are trimmed by 3 bases and 4 bases respectively. The run used an Illumina HiSeq 2500. Quantitative 5'-RACE with molecular barcodes was the method used to prepare the TCR beta libraries. The study's processing was this. Disease-linked TCR variants were identified with a new computational method built on a probabilistic model of VDJ rearrangement. TCRdb's own reprocessing of the public reads used fastp at Q25 and MiXCR and kept productive beta chains. Entries are consolidated by CDR3 protein sequence, retaining the most common genes and DNA. None of the V and J calls come from the authors' own analysis; TCRdb made them. The sample table shows some 200,000 distinct CDR3 sequences, and under 30% are seen once. 6.6% of the sample belongs to the ten largest clones.

The sequenced sample consisted of blood, either unsorted or a sorted T cell fraction (not recorded which). The chain is assembled from TRBV20-1 and TRBJ2-1; the D call is possibly TRBD1 or TRBD2, each sharing 6 bases. The clonotype was recovered from a male donor with ankylosing spondylitis or in good health (not recorded which). The CDR3 sequence is CSARVTGARSYNEQFF. The DNA sequence follows: TGCAGTGCTAGGGTAACGGGGGCGAGATCATACAATGAGCAGTTCTTC.